Below are 2 T cell receptor beta chains sequenced from a single sample in a study of blood T cell repertoires in COVID-19. Assay: immunoSEQ multiplex PCR; the TCRdb copy retains only in-frame clones and omits some. Altogether about 170,000 clones are present, roughly 90% being singletons, with the ten largest covering around 24%. Sample: peripheral blood. The receptors here all came from a man aged 55 to 70 with acute or convalescent COVID-19.

The genes are TRBV10-2 and TRBJ2-1; D is unresolved. V was clipped by 0 bases and J by 6 bases, with 9 bases between them. Germline V gene data show CDR1 as WSHSY and CDR2 as SAAADI. The CDR3 is made up of 14 amino acids. CDR3 bases: TGCGCCAGCAGTGAGTCGACTCTGGGCAATGAGCAGTTCTTC. Its protein product is CASSESTLGNEQFF.

The J gene is TRBJ1-4, the V gene TRBV5-1, with D possibly matching TRBD1 (5 bases). With 4 bases removed from V and 8 bases from J, the gap between germline ends came to 15 bases. CDR3 length: 14 residues. CDR1 SGHRS and CDR2 YFSETQ come from the germline V gene. CDR3 sequence reads: CASSRTARGEKLFF. The CDR3 DNA is TGCGCCAGCAGCAGGACTGCCCGGGGGGAAAAACTGTTTTTT.